This T cell receptor (beta chain) was sequenced for a study of T cell repertoires in cytomegalovirus infection. Germline CDR1 and CDR2: SGHVT and SQSDAQ. This CDR3 region has 14 residues. About this clonotype: Germline is not matched at one junction end, which may reflect a read error.

TCRdb reanalysed the reads using MiXCR and keeps one entry per CDR3 protein. The sample carries about 530,000 distinct CDR3 sequences, around a quarter recorded once. The sequenced material came from PBMCs. The rearrangement joins TRBV7-4 to TRBJ2-5; 7 nucleotides match TRBD1. The sequence was collected from a human donor in good health (CMV status not recorded). Some clones in this sample may be carry-over from other donors' samples. For the CDR3, the DNA is TGTACCAGCAGCTTAGAGGGGGCACAAGAGACCCAGTACTTC. As protein: CTSSLEGAQETQYF. Looking up the rest from reference TRBV7-4 and TRBJ2-5 gives the full variable domain: GAGVSQSPRYKVAKRGRDVALRCDSISGHVTLYWYRQTLGQGSEVLTYSQSDAQRDKSGRPSGRFSAERPERSVSTLKIQRTEQGDSAVYLCTSSLEGAQETQYFGPGTRLLVL.